These T cell receptor beta chains were read from a single sample in a study of blood T cell repertoires in COVID-19. Profiled with immunoSEQ multiplex PCR; TCRdb holds only in-frame clones, not every one. The sample carries approximately 50,000 clones, roughly 83% recorded once. Sequenced material: peripheral blood. The receptor source for this set is a woman aged 80 or over with acute or convalescent COVID-19. Each CDR3 is given with its conserved first and last residue. D genes are given only for firm matches. Some rows have no size entry. The others give once, few or many, or a class for an expanded clone.

d_call: TRBD2; v_call: TRBV5-1; clone_size: .; j_call: TRBJ2-3; cdr3_aa: CASSLASTSGRSDTQYF; cdr3_nt: TGCGCCAGCAGCTTGGCCTCGACTAGCGGGAGGTCGGATACGCAGTATTTT
d_call: TRBD1; v_call: TRBV3-1/TRBV3-2; clone_size: few; j_call: TRBJ2-2; cdr3_aa: CASSQLTGGSAGELFF; cdr3_nt: TGTGCCAGCAGCCAACTTACAGGGGGTTCGGCCGGGGAGCTGTTTTTT
d_call: .; v_call: TRBV2; clone_size: .; j_call: TRBJ2-7; cdr3_aa: CASSGQTGAYEQYF; cdr3_nt: TGTGCCAGCAGTGGACAGACAGGAGCCTACGAGCAGTACTTC
d_call: .; v_call: TRBV5-1; clone_size: .; j_call: TRBJ1-3; cdr3_aa: CASSPVPTGLGGNTIYF; cdr3_nt: TGCGCCAGCAGCCCAGTACCTACAGGGTTGGGTGGAAACACCATATATTTT
d_call: TRBD2; v_call: TRBV6-2/TRBV6-3; clone_size: .; j_call: TRBJ2-5; cdr3_aa: CASSTAGVGETQYF; cdr3_nt: TGTGCCAGCAGTACCGCGGGGGTCGGGGAGACCCAGTACTTC
d_call: TRBD1; v_call: TRBV5-1; clone_size: once; j_call: TRBJ1-3; cdr3_aa: CASSLDRGRGNTIYF; cdr3_nt: TGCGCCAGCAGCTTGGACAGGGGGCGCGGAAACACCATATATTTT
d_call: TRBD2; v_call: TRBV3-1/TRBV3-2; clone_size: .; j_call: TRBJ2-1; cdr3_aa: CASSLSGGATEQFF; cdr3_nt: TGTGCCAGCAGCCTTAGCGGGGGGGCCACTGAGCAGTTCTTC
d_call: .; v_call: TRBV14; clone_size: .; j_call: TRBJ1-3; cdr3_aa: CASSQVGGRISGNTIYF; cdr3_nt: TGTGCCAGCAGCCAAGTGGGGGGTCGAATCTCTGGAAACACCATATATTTT
d_call: .; v_call: TRBV28; clone_size: .; j_call: TRBJ1-2; cdr3_aa: CASSRGGVGGYTF; cdr3_nt: TGTGCCAGCAGTAGAGGAGGGGTAGGTGGCTACACCTTC
d_call: TRBD1; v_call: TRBV2; clone_size: .; j_call: TRBJ1-5; cdr3_aa: CASSGAGGSNQPQHF; cdr3_nt: TGTGCCAGCAGTGGGGCAGGGGGCAGCAATCAGCCCCAGCATTTT
d_call: TRBD2; v_call: TRBV10-3; clone_size: .; j_call: TRBJ2-1; cdr3_aa: CAISESDEGTSYNEQFF; cdr3_nt: TGTGCCATCAGTGAGTCGGATGAAGGGACTAGCTACAATGAGCAGTTCTTC
d_call: .; v_call: TRBV7-2; clone_size: .; j_call: TRBJ1-3; cdr3_aa: CASSLLFRSGNTIYF; cdr3_nt: TGTGCCAGCAGCTTACTCTTCCGCTCTGGAAACACCATATATTTT
d_call: .; v_call: TRBV3-1/TRBV3-2; clone_size: .; j_call: TRBJ2-5; cdr3_aa: CASSQSTGTPQETQYF; cdr3_nt: TGTGCCAGCAGCCAGTCTACCGGGACACCCCAAGAGACCCAGTACTTC
d_call: TRBD2; v_call: TRBV6-6; clone_size: .; j_call: TRBJ2-3; cdr3_aa: CASSYGLETYF; cdr3_nt: TGTGCCAGCAGTTACGGACTAGAGACGTATTTT
d_call: .; v_call: TRBV10-2; clone_size: .; j_call: TRBJ2-5; cdr3_aa: CASTELETQYF; cdr3_nt: TGCGCCAGCACCGAGCTGGAGACCCAGTACTTC
d_call: .; v_call: TRBV5-6; clone_size: .; j_call: TRBJ1-1; cdr3_aa: CASSFGRGTEAFF; cdr3_nt: TGTGCCAGCAGCTTTGGCAGGGGCACTGAAGCTTTCTTT
d_call: TRBD1; v_call: TRBV10-3; clone_size: .; j_call: TRBJ1-4; cdr3_aa: CAISEQDRGGEKLFF; cdr3_nt: TGTGCCATCAGTGAGCAGGACAGGGGAGGTGAAAAACTGTTTTTT
d_call: .; v_call: TRBV3-1/TRBV3-2; clone_size: .; j_call: TRBJ2-2; cdr3_aa: CASSRGNTGELFF; cdr3_nt: TGTGCCAGCAGCCGCGGCAACACCGGGGAGCTGTTTTTT
d_call: .; v_call: TRBV5-1; clone_size: .; j_call: TRBJ2-1; cdr3_aa: CASSLDASGSYNEQFF; cdr3_nt: TGCGCCAGCAGCTTGGACGCGTCAGGATCCTACAATGAGCAGTTCTTC
d_call: TRBD1; v_call: TRBV24-1; clone_size: .; j_call: TRBJ1-1; cdr3_aa: CATSDFEPGQGSMNTEAFF; cdr3_nt: TGTGCCACCAGTGATTTCGAGCCCGGACAGGGTTCTATGAACACTGAAGCTTTCTTT
d_call: TRBD1; v_call: TRBV10-2; clone_size: .; j_call: TRBJ1-5; cdr3_aa: CARWDRGPLYSNQPQHF; cdr3_nt: TGCGCCAGGTGGGACAGGGGGCCCCTATATAGCAATCAGCCCCAGCATTTT
d_call: .; v_call: TRBV6-1; clone_size: .; j_call: TRBJ2-3; cdr3_aa: CASSDRQGPDTQYF; cdr3_nt: TGTGCCAGCAGTGATCGGCAGGGCCCAGATACGCAGTATTTT
d_call: .; v_call: TRBV5-1; clone_size: .; j_call: TRBJ2-6; cdr3_aa: CASSLRGNSGANVLTF; cdr3_nt: TGCGCCAGCAGCTTGCGGGGAAACTCTGGGGCCAACGTCCTGACTTTC
d_call: TRBD2; v_call: TRBV2; clone_size: .; j_call: TRBJ2-5; cdr3_aa: CASKGLAGGQETQYF; cdr3_nt: TGTGCCAGCAAGGGACTAGCGGGAGGCCAAGAGACCCAGTACTTC
d_call: .; v_call: TRBV2; clone_size: .; j_call: TRBJ1-3; cdr3_aa: CASSTDSDNTIYF; cdr3_nt: TGTGCCAGCAGTACTGACAGTGACAACACCATATATTTT
d_call: .; v_call: TRBV7-3; clone_size: .; j_call: TRBJ2-3; cdr3_aa: CASSSPGTSTDTQYF; cdr3_nt: TGTGCCAGCAGCTCCCCCGGGACTAGCACAGATACGCAGTATTTT
d_call: .; v_call: TRBV18; clone_size: .; j_call: TRBJ1-4; cdr3_aa: CASSPTATNEKLFF; cdr3_nt: TGTGCCAGCTCACCGACAGCAACTAATGAAAAACTGTTTTTT
d_call: .; v_call: TRBV18; clone_size: .; j_call: TRBJ2-2; cdr3_aa: CASSPSAAGELFF; cdr3_nt: TGTGCCAGCTCACCAAGCGCCGCCGGGGAGCTGTTTTTT
d_call: .; v_call: TRBV14; clone_size: .; j_call: TRBJ1-1; cdr3_aa: CASSPNLNTEAFF; cdr3_nt: TGTGCCAGCAGCCCGAACTTGAACACTGAAGCTTTCTTT
d_call: TRBD1; v_call: TRBV29-1; clone_size: .; j_call: TRBJ1-2; cdr3_aa: CSVAGTGGQSGYTF; cdr3_nt: TGCAGCGTGGCCGGGACAGGGGGCCAAAGTGGCTACACCTTC
d_call: TRBD2; v_call: TRBV18; clone_size: .; j_call: TRBJ2-1; cdr3_aa: CASSPPRLAGYNEQFF; cdr3_nt: TGTGCCAGCTCACCACCGAGACTAGCGGGATACAATGAGCAGTTCTTC
d_call: TRBD1; v_call: TRBV25-1; clone_size: .; j_call: TRBJ1-6; cdr3_aa: CASSDLGRGGNNSPLHF; cdr3_nt: TGTGCCAGCAGTGACCTCGGAAGAGGGGGCAACAATTCACCCCTCCACTTT
d_call: .; v_call: TRBV19; clone_size: .; j_call: TRBJ1-2; cdr3_aa: CASSIGGNYGYTF; cdr3_nt: TGTGCCAGTAGTATTGGAGGGAACTATGGCTACACCTTC
d_call: .; v_call: TRBV11-3; clone_size: once; j_call: TRBJ1-4; cdr3_aa: CASSLGPYEKLFF; cdr3_nt: TGTGCCAGCAGCTTAGGTCCGTATGAAAAACTGTTTTTT
d_call: .; v_call: TRBV11-2; clone_size: few; j_call: TRBJ1-6; cdr3_aa: CASSLSLNSPLHF; cdr3_nt: TGTGCCAGCAGCTTATCGTTGAATTCACCCCTCCACTTT
d_call: TRBD1; v_call: TRBV6-5; clone_size: .; j_call: TRBJ1-4; cdr3_aa: CASISGTGGNEKLFF; cdr3_nt: TGTGCCAGCATCTCCGGGACAGGGGGAAATGAAAAACTGTTTTTT
d_call: .; v_call: TRBV6-5; clone_size: .; j_call: TRBJ1-6; cdr3_aa: CASSSGEYNSPLHF; cdr3_nt: TGTGCCAGCAGTTCCGGGGAGTATAATTCACCCCTCCACTTT
d_call: TRBD1; v_call: TRBV2; clone_size: .; j_call: TRBJ2-5; cdr3_aa: CASSEFGGQGLVETQYF; cdr3_nt: TGTGCCAGCAGTGAATTTGGGGGACAGGGACTTGTGGAGACCCAGTACTTC
d_call: .; v_call: TRBV18; clone_size: .; j_call: TRBJ1-1; cdr3_aa: CASSQRSTEAFF; cdr3_nt: TGTGCCAGCTCACAAAGGAGCACTGAAGCTTTCTTT
d_call: .; v_call: TRBV5-1; clone_size: .; j_call: TRBJ2-3; cdr3_aa: CASSSQGLFTDTQYF; cdr3_nt: TGCGCCAGCAGCTCACAAGGACTATTCACAGATACGCAGTATTTT
d_call: TRBD2; v_call: TRBV7-3; clone_size: .; j_call: TRBJ2-3; cdr3_aa: CASSMSSGGPPNTQYF; cdr3_nt: TGTGCCAGCAGCATGTCTAGCGGGGGCCCCCCAAACACGCAGTATTTT
d_call: TRBD1; v_call: TRBV2; clone_size: .; j_call: TRBJ1-4; cdr3_aa: CASRLDRGGNEKLFF; cdr3_nt: TGTGCCAGCAGACTAGACAGGGGTGGTAATGAAAAACTGTTTTTT
d_call: .; v_call: TRBV5-1; clone_size: .; j_call: TRBJ1-4; cdr3_aa: CASSLAYSSTNEKLFF; cdr3_nt: TGCGCCAGCAGCTTGGCCTATAGCTCAACTAATGAAAAACTGTTTTTT
d_call: .; v_call: TRBV12-3/TRBV12-4; clone_size: few; j_call: TRBJ1-2; cdr3_aa: CASSTRGFYGYTF; cdr3_nt: TGTGCCAGCAGCACCAGGGGATTCTATGGCTACACCTTC
d_call: .; v_call: TRBV18; clone_size: .; j_call: TRBJ2-1; cdr3_aa: CASSEQGPAEQFF; cdr3_nt: TGTGCCAGCTCCGAACAGGGACCGGCTGAGCAGTTCTTC
d_call: TRBD1; v_call: TRBV5-5; clone_size: .; j_call: TRBJ2-5; cdr3_aa: CASSPTGAVGETQYF; cdr3_nt: TGTGCCAGCAGCCCCACAGGGGCCGTGGGGGAGACCCAGTACTTC
d_call: .; v_call: TRBV5-6; clone_size: .; j_call: TRBJ1-2; cdr3_aa: CASSLAGPPGYTF; cdr3_nt: TGTGCCAGCAGCCTGGCAGGTCCCCCTGGCTACACCTTC
d_call: .; v_call: TRBV18; clone_size: .; j_call: TRBJ2-1; cdr3_aa: CASSRGTDNEQFF; cdr3_nt: TGTGCCAGCTCACGCGGGACAGACAATGAGCAGTTCTTC
d_call: .; v_call: TRBV9; clone_size: .; j_call: TRBJ2-3; cdr3_aa: CASQNRDYTDTQYF; cdr3_nt: TGTGCCAGTCAGAACAGAGACTACACAGATACGCAGTATTTT
d_call: .; v_call: TRBV4-2; clone_size: .; j_call: TRBJ1-1; cdr3_aa: CASSQEGTLNTEAFF; cdr3_nt: TGTGCCAGCAGCCAAGAAGGGACTTTGAACACTGAAGCTTTCTTT
d_call: .; v_call: TRBV7-9; clone_size: .; j_call: TRBJ1-4; cdr3_aa: CASSSQQGEKLFF; cdr3_nt: TGTGCCAGCAGTTCGCAGCAGGGGGAAAAACTGTTTTTT
d_call: .; v_call: TRBV7-9; clone_size: .; j_call: TRBJ1-6; cdr3_aa: CASSLVQNSPLHF; cdr3_nt: TGTGCCAGCAGCTTAGTTCAGAATTCACCCCTCCACTTT
d_call: .; v_call: TRBV27; clone_size: once; j_call: TRBJ2-1; cdr3_aa: CASSLSAGGDNEQFF; cdr3_nt: TGTGCCAGCAGTTTATCTGCCGGCGGAGACAATGAGCAGTTCTTC
d_call: .; v_call: TRBV7-8; clone_size: .; j_call: TRBJ1-2; cdr3_aa: CASSSPSGGVNYGYTF; cdr3_nt: TGTGCCAGCAGCTCCCCCTCCGGGGGGGTTAACTATGGCTACACCTTC
d_call: TRBD1; v_call: TRBV7-3; clone_size: once; j_call: TRBJ1-1; cdr3_aa: CASSSTGGSRNTEAFF; cdr3_nt: TGTGCCAGCAGCTCGACAGGGGGGTCCAGGAACACTGAAGCTTTCTTT
d_call: TRBD2; v_call: TRBV3-1/TRBV3-2; clone_size: .; j_call: TRBJ2-1; cdr3_aa: CASRRTSHNEQFF; cdr3_nt: TGTGCCAGCAGGCGGACTAGCCACAATGAGCAGTTCTTC
d_call: .; v_call: TRBV19; clone_size: .; j_call: TRBJ1-1; cdr3_aa: CASSIVLDTEAFF; cdr3_nt: TGTGCCAGTAGTATAGTACTGGACACTGAAGCTTTCTTT